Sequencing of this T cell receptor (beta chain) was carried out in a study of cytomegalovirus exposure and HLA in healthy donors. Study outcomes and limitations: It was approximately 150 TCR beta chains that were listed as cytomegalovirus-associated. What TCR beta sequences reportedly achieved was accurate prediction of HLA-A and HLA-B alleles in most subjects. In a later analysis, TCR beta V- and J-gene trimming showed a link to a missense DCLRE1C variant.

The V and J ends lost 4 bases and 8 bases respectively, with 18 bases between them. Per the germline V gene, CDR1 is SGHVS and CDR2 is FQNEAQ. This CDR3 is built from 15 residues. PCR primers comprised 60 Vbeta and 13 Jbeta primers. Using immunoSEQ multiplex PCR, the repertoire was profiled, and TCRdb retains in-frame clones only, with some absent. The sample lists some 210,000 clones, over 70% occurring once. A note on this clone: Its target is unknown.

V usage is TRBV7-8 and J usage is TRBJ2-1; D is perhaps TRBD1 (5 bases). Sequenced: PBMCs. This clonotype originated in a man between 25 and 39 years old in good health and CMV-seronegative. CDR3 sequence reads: CASSSGRIKGDEQFF. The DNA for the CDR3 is TGTGCCAGCAGCTCGGGTAGAATTAAAGGGGATGAGCAGTTCTTC.